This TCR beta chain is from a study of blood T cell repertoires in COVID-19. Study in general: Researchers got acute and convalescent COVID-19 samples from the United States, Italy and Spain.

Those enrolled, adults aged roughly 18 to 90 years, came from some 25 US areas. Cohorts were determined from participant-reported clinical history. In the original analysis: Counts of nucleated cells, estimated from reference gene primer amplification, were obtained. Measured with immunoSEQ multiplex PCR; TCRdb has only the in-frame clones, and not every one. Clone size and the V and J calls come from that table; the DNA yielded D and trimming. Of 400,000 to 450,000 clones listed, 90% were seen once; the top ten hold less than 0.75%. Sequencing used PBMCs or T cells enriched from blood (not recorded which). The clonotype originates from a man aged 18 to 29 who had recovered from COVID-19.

The CDR3 reads CASSPVRTSGGFSGNEQFF. The CDR3 bases are TGTGCCAGCTCACCAGTCCGGACTAGCGGGGGGTTTTCAGGCAATGAGCAGTTCTTC. The chain employs TRBV18 and TRBJ2-1; 14 bases map to TRBD2. The CDR3 spans 19 residues. Germline assignment: CDR1 KGHSH and CDR2 LQKENI. The V gene end was trimmed by 2 bases and the J gene end by 6 bases; junction bases not matched to a gene: 12.